Given below is one TCR beta chain in context. Germline V CDR1 and CDR2: SGHRS, YFSETQ. The CDR3 length is 15 residues. With V trimmed by 4 bases and J by 5 bases, 10 bases remained unmatched. The data belong to a study of blood T cell repertoires in COVID-19. As for the study in general: Material from acute and convalescent COVID-19 was sourced from the United States, Italy and Spain. T cells, B-cell-depleted T cells, or PBMCs supplied cDNA or gDNA.

Source study methods: Estimated nucleated cell counts came from reference gene primer amplification. Only in-frame clones appear in the TCRdb table, and some are missing; sequencing was by immunoSEQ multiplex PCR. V, J and clone size were drawn from that table, and D and trimming were deduced from the DNA. Of under 25,000 clones in the sample, approximately 89% were seen once. The sample was peripheral blood. This sequence originates from a human donor in a cohort sampled during active COVID-19. This chain uses TRBV5-1 with TRBJ2-5, with 8 positions matching TRBD1. The chain's CDR3 is CASSLGSGGGETQYF. Here the CDR3 DNA reads TGCGCCAGCAGCCTCGGATCAGGGGGCGGGGAGACCCAGTACTTC. Full variable domain (rest looked up from reference TRBV5-1 and TRBJ2-5): KAGVTQTPRYLIKTRGQQVTLSCSPISGHRSVSWYQQTPGQGLQFLFEYFSETQRNKGNFPGRFSGRQFSNSRSEMNVSTLELGDSALYLCASSLGSGGGETQYFGPGTRLLVL.